This record concerns one TCR beta chain sequence. This entry is derived from a study of blood T cell repertoires in COVID-19. Turning to the study itself: Samples representing acute and convalescent COVID-19 were sourced from the United States, Italy and Spain. Sources were T cells, B-cell-depleted T cells, or PBMCs; the material itself was cDNA or gDNA.

Under the authors' procedure: Researchers report that nucleated cell counts were estimated from reference gene primer amplification. The data were produced by immunoSEQ multiplex PCR, yet TCRdb's version contains in-frame clones alone and is incomplete. The V and J calls and clone size were taken over from that table, and D and trimming were inferred from the DNA. This sample carries tens of thousands of clones, roughly 88% of them seen once, and the ten largest clones take 3% to 3.5%. This TCR was sampled from a man aged 45-60 years with active COVID-19. Sample: peripheral blood.

The CDR3 region is CASSLGLAADTQYF. The CDR3 bases are TGCGCCAGCAGCTTGGGACTAGCGGCCGATACGCAGTATTTT. V and J are TRBV5-1 and TRBJ2-3, with 9 bases aligning to TRBD2. The J segment lost 6 bases and the V segment lost 0 bases, leaving 2 bases of the junction unmatched. The length of the CDR3 is 14 residues. Germline CDR1 reads SGHRS; CDR2 reads YFSETQ.